A single sample gave rise to the 5 T cell receptor beta chains below, sequenced in a study of cytomegalovirus exposure and HLA in healthy donors. The primer mix had 60 Vbeta and 13 Jbeta primers. Clones were sequenced by immunoSEQ multiplex PCR, and TCRdb holds only the in-frame ones, with some missing. The sample holds around 200,000 clones, around four fifths seen once. The specimen was PBMCs. Every receptor here comes from a woman in her late teens or twenties in good health and CMV-seronegative.

The rearrangement joins TRBV2 to TRBJ1-4; maybe TRBD1 (5 bases). Looked up from germline, CDR1 is SNHLY and CDR2 is FYNNEI. V was trimmed by 0 bases and J by 0 bases, leaving 5 bases between them. The CDR3 loop spans 15 amino acids. CDR3 in DNA: TGTGCCAGCAGTGAAGCAGGGGCAACTAATGAAAAACTGTTTTTT. Translation gives CASSEAGATNEKLFF.

The chain is built from TRBV6-5 and TRBJ1-2; 9 bases agree with TRBD1. Trimming removed 6 bases from V and 4 bases from J; junction bases left unmatched: 9. Germline values: CDR1 MNHEY, CDR2 SVGAGI. The CDR3 totals 15 residues. The DNA of the CDR3 is TGTGCCAGCAGCCAAGGGGACAGGGCGTTCTATGGCTACACCTTC. This gives the protein CASSQGDRAFYGYTF.

The DNA for the CDR3 is TGTGCCAGCACACGCCAGGGGATCACTGAAGCTTTCTTT. Amino acids: CASTRQGITEAFF. This sequence joins TRBV2 and TRBJ1-1; perhaps TRBD1 as D (6 bases). The CDR3 consists of 13 residues. Trimming pared 7 bases from V and 4 bases from J, leaving 13 bases between. CDR1 is SNHLY, CDR2 FYNNEI, per germline.

V is TRBV11-3 and J is TRBJ1-5, with TRBD1 as a possible D gene (6 bases). Germline V CDR1 and CDR2: SGHNT, YENEEA. The CDR3 runs to 15 residues. V was pared by 5 bases and J by 11 bases, with 22 bases between. The CDR3 region is CASSQRTVGCFAQHF. CDR3 coding DNA: TGTGCCAGCAGCCAAAGGACAGTGGGATGTTTCGCCCAGCATTTT.

This clone was counted a few times. The chain couples TRBV18 to TRBJ1-2; D is perhaps TRBD1 (5 bases). CDR3 length equals 15 residues. Germline lookup yields CDR1 KGHSH and CDR2 LQKENI. V shed 6 bases and J shed 3 bases, with 17 bases lying between them. Here the CDR3 reads CASSPTLRVDYGYTF. Here the CDR3 DNA reads TGTGCCAGCTCCCCTACACTCAGGGTTGACTATGGCTACACCTTC.